This paragraph covers one TCR beta chain sequence. Its antigen is unidentified. There were no patients who had received any treatment before thyroid surgery. Original processing notes: The authors used CDR3 differences across clinicopathological groups to build a distant-metastasis classifier for papillary thyroid cancer. With MiXCR, TCRdb reprocessed the PCR reads. Here the V and J calls rest on TCRdb's processing, not on the authors' analysis. The sample carries around 20,000 clones, 13% to 15% recorded once. The sample is drawn from a study of metastatic and nonmetastatic thyroid tumors. For the study at large: From malignant and benign thyroid patients, repertoires in blood and in tumor or nodule tissue were compared. Findings and limits, study-wide: It was reported that TCR beta diversity was significantly higher in malignant thyroid tumors than benign nodules, in blood and tumor.

Sequenced: tumor tissue. The receptor's source is a female donor with papillary thyroid cancer or a benign thyroid nodule (not recorded which). Some clones in this sample may be carry-over from other donors' samples.

CDR3 nucleotides: TGTGCCAGCAGCTCGAACGGGACTAGCGGGACCGAGCAGTTCTTC. Its protein product is CASSSNGTSGTEQFF. The chain employs TRBV7-6 and TRBJ2-1, with 13 bases aligning to TRBD2. The junction had 7 bases not matched to a gene; V was cut back by 4 bases and J by 10 bases. Per germline, CDR1 SGHVS and CDR2 FNYEAQ. The CDR3 consists of 15 residues. Based on the CDR3 plus reference TRBV7-6 and TRBJ2-1, the full variable domain is GAGVSQSPRYKVTKRGQDVALRCDPISGHVSLYWYRQALGQGPEFLTYFNYEAQQDKSGLPNDRFSAERPEGSISTLTIQRTEQRDSAMYRCASSSNGTSGTEQFFGPGTRLTVL.